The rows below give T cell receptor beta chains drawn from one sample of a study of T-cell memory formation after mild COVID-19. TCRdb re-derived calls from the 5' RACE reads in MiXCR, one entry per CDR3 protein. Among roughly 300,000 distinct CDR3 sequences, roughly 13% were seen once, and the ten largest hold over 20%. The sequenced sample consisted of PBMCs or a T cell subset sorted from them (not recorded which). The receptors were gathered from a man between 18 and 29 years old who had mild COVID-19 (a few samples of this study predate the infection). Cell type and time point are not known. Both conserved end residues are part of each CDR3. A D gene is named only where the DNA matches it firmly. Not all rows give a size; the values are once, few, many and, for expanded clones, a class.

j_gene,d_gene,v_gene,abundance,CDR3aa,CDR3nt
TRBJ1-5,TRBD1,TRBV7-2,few,CASSGDRAQPQHF,TGTGCCAGCAGCGGGGACAGGGCCCAGCCCCAGCATTTT
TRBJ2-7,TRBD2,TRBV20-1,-,CSASPLDGGIYEQYF,TGCAGTGCTAGCCCTCTGGACGGGGGGATCTACGAGCAGTACTTC
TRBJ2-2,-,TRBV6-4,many,CASSDSTTGELFF,TGTGCCAGCAGTGACTCGACTACCGGGGAGCTGTTTTTT
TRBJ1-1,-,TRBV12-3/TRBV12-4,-,CASYLTGLNTEAFF,TGTGCCAGTTACCTGACGGGTTTGAACACTGAAGCTTTCTTT
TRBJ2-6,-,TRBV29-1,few,CSARVGGVHVLTF,TGCAGCGCCCGTGTCGGGGGAGTCCACGTCCTGACTTTC
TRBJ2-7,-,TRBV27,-,CASSSPLLYEQYF,TGTGCCAGCAGTTCACCTCTTCTCTACGAGCAGTACTTC
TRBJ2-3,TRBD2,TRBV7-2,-,CASSLGAAGPTDTQYF,TGTGCCAGCAGCCTTGGGGCAGCGGGGCCCACAGATACGCAGTATTTT
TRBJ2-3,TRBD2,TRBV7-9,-,CASSSRLAPTDTQYF,TGTGCCAGCAGCTCTCGACTAGCCCCTACAGATACGCAGTATTTT
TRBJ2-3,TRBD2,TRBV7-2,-,CASSPEGLAEYTDTQYF,TGTGCCAGCAGCCCCGAGGGACTAGCAGAGTACACAGATACGCAGTATTTT
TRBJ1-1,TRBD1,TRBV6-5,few,CASSLLTGGLTEAFF,TGTGCCAGCAGTTTACTAACAGGGGGCCTCACTGAAGCTTTCTTT
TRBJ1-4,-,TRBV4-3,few,CASSQEGQVNEKLFF,TGCGCCAGCAGCCAAGAAGGGCAGGTTAATGAAAAACTGTTTTTT
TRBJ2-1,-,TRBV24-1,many,CATSDRGSYNEQFF,TGTGCCACCAGTGATCGAGGGTCCTACAATGAGCAGTTCTTC
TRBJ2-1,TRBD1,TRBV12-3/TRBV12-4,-,CASRTGIGEQFF,TGTGCCAGTAGGACAGGGATTGGTGAGCAGTTCTTC
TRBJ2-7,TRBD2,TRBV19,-,CASSSRLAGPDPIFYYEQYF,TGTGCCAGTAGTTCTCGACTAGCGGGACCCGACCCTATATTCTACTACGAGCAGTACTTC
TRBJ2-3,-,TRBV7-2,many,CASSLDRGGLDTQYF,TGTGCCAGCAGCTTAGATAGGGGGGGGCTAGATACGCAGTATTTT
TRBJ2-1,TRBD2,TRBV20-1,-,CSARGSLTAGLSYNEQFF,TGCAGTGCTAGAGGGTCATTGACAGCGGGACTCTCCTACAATGAGCAGTTCTTC
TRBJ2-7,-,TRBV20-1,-,CSARGSSYSYEQYF,TGCAGTGCTAGAGGGAGTTCCTACTCCTACGAGCAGTACTTC
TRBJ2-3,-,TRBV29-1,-,CSVEAQRSDTQYF,TGCAGCGTTGAAGCTCAAAGGTCAGATACGCAGTATTTT
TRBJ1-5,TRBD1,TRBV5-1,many,CASSVGTDPNQPQHF,TGCGCCAGCAGCGTTGGGACAGATCCGAATCAGCCCCAGCATTTT
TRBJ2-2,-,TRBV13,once,CASSSSAPNGELFF,TGTGCCAGCAGCTCGAGTGCACCGAACGGGGAGCTGTTTTTT
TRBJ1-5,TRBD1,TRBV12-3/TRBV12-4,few,CASTRQGEGQPQHF,TGTGCCAGCACTCGACAGGGGGAGGGTCAGCCCCAGCATTTT
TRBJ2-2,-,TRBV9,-,CASSVEVFGELFF,TGTGCCAGCAGCGTAGAAGTTTTCGGGGAGCTGTTTTTT
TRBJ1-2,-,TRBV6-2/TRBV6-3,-,CASSPEPGANYGYTF,TGTGCCAGCAGTCCGGAGCCGGGGGCCAACTATGGCTACACCTTC
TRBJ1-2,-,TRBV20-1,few,CSASLFTYGYTF,TGCAGTGCTAGCCTTTTTACGTATGGCTACACCTTC
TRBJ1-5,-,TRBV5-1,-,CASGTGPGQPQHF,TGCGCCAGTGGCACAGGGCCGGGTCAGCCCCAGCATTTT
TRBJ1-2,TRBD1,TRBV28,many,CASSSRQGPIYLNYGYTF,TGTGCCAGCAGTTCTCGACAGGGGCCTATCTACCTTAACTATGGCTACACCTTC
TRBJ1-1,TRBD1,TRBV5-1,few,CASSLNRGGNTEAFF,TGCGCCAGCAGCCTAAACAGGGGGGGGAACACTGAAGCTTTCTTT
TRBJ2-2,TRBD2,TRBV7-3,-,CASSPRPTGLAGLTGELFF,TGTGCCAGCAGCCCCCGCCCGACCGGACTAGCGGGGCTTACCGGGGAGCTGTTTTTT
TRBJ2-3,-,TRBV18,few,CASSPPAIGGVDTQYF,TGTGCCAGCTCACCACCCGCCATCGGAGGGGTAGATACGCAGTATTTT
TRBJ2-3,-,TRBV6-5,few,CASSYSLNRASDTQYF,TGTGCCAGCAGTTACTCGTTGAATCGGGCCTCAGATACGCAGTATTTT
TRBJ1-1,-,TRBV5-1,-,CASSLAEGRTEAFF,TGCGCCAGCAGCTTGGCCGAGGGGAGGACTGAAGCTTTCTTT
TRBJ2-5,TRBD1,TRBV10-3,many,CAISEPGQGGQTQYF,TGTGCCATCAGTGAGCCGGGACAGGGGGGACAGACCCAGTACTTC
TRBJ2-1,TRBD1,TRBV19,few,CASSIEGTGINEQFF,TGTGCCAGTAGTATCGAAGGGACAGGGATAAATGAGCAGTTCTTC
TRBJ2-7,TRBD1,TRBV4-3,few,CASSPNWDSLQYF,TGCGCCAGCAGCCCGAACTGGGACAGCCTGCAGTACTTC
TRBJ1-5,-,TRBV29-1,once,CSVGTRDQPQHF,TGCAGCGTGGGGACCCGTGATCAGCCCCAGCATTTT
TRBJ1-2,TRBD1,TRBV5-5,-,CASSVGQTNYGYTF,TGTGCCAGCAGCGTGGGACAGACCAACTATGGCTACACCTTC
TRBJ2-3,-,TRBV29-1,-,CSGRRADTQYF,TGCAGCGGGCGGCGGGCAGATACGCAGTATTTT
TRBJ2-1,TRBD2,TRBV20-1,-,CSALWLAGDWGPHEQFF,TGCAGTGCCCTTTGGTTAGCGGGGGACTGGGGCCCTCATGAGCAGTTCTTC
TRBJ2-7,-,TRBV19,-,CASSEGQGKYEQYF,TGTGCCAGTAGTGAAGGGCAGGGGAAATACGAGCAGTACTTC
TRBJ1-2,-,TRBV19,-,CASSMSVLGNYGYTF,TGTGCCAGTAGTATGTCCGTCCTCGGGAACTATGGCTACACCTTC
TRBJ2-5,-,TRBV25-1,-,CASTLGTSGGETQYF,TGTGCCAGCACCCTAGGGACCTCCGGGGGAGAGACCCAGTACTTC
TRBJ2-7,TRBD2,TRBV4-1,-,CASSLTSSGGYEQYF,TGCGCCAGCAGCCTAACCTCTAGCGGGGGGTACGAGCAGTACTTC
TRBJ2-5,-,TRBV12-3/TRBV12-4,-,CAREGGTGETQYF,TGTGCCAGGGAGGGGGGCACGGGCGAGACCCAGTACTTC
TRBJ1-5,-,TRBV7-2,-,CASSSRGGSQPQHF,TGTGCCAGCAGCTCCCGGGGGGGAAGTCAGCCCCAGCATTTT
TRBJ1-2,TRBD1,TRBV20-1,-,CSARGGQGAEGYTF,TGCAGTGCTAGAGGCGGACAGGGGGCAGAGGGCTACACCTTC